This T cell receptor beta chain was recorded in a study of T cell responses to AZD1222 COVID-19 vaccine. Study as a whole: The analysis combined second doses at about 4 or about 12 weeks. Findings and caveats of the study: Baseline seropositives among AZD1222 recipients totaled only 5 to 7. The donors showed a predominance of white British ancestry and of females, with possible underestimation of clonal diversity.

Note on this clone: The antigen is undetermined.

Some clones are missing from TCRdb's copy, which holds only in-frame ones; the method was immunoSEQ multiplex PCR. The table shows more than 95,000 clones, with just under 95% occurring only once. V was shortened by 5 bases and J by 5 bases, with 10 bases between the two germline ends. The CDR3 runs 12 residues. Looked up from germline, CDR1 is MNHEY and CDR2 is SVGAGI. The sequencing here drew on peripheral blood, taken on day 0 of AZD1222 vaccination. The chain joins TRBV6-5 to TRBJ2-7; no reliable D call. The clonotype was recovered from an adult in good health. CDR3 coding DNA: TGTGCCAGCAGTCCCCTGTGGGACGAGCAGTACTTC. This encodes CASSPLWDEQYF.